This section outlines one T cell receptor (beta chain) sequence together with its context. No antigen is known for it. Base quality data are lacking; no much larger clone is found one base away. Each PCR received spiked-in synthetic TCR analog templates so that absolute template abundance could be estimated from read counts. The immunoSEQ assay used bias-controlled V and J gene primers to amplify TCRbeta CDR3 regions from genomic DNA. Sequencing of rearranged TCRbeta segments was performed at approximately 20X coverage. The study's processing was this. Clustering was used to correct sequencing errors, and CDR3s were annotated against IMGT so that V, D and J genes could be assigned. Downstream analyses used only productive TCRbeta rearrangements and left out out-of-frame or stop-codon sequences. Clonality was calculated as one minus the Shannon entropy normalized by the log of the number of unique productive sequences. Fisher's exact test with Benjamini-Hochberg correction, at a threshold of adjusted p below 0.01, was used to find clones that differed between time points or between blood and tumor. TCRdb limited this immuneACCESS table to in-frame rearrangements with V and J called. A share of clones is missing; checked studies link under half to unresolved V genes, and the rest is unexplained. V and J calls and clone size are copied from that table; D and trimming were computed from the DNA. The table for this sample lists more than 50,000 clones; around 81% of them were counted only once. 3.2% of the sample is held by the ten biggest clonotypes.

CDR1 and CDR2, looked up from the germline V gene (reference sequence), are LNHDA and SQIVND. The CDR3, cysteine through phenylalanine, is 15 amino acids long. Only the CDR3 DNA stays, 45 bases, in frame from base 1. V is pared back by 5 bases and J by 0 bases, with 13 bases lying between the germline termini. The data derive from a study of PD-L1 blockade in urothelial cancer (dated by TCRdb to 2015 to 2018). As for the study more broadly: Therapy was started in the mid-2010s for all patients, and atezolizumab 1,200 mg was administered intravenously every 3 weeks. About 85% of the roughly 29 patients were males with bladder-origin urothelial cancer, and about 65% of the roughly 30 reported a prior smoking history. Blood samples were analyzed at 3 weeks after treatment start (second dose) and at 6 weeks after treatment start. The study was an exploratory multi-omic analysis of somatic, immune and clinical correlates of response to PD-L1 blockade with atezolizumab in urothelial cancer. Blood samples gave median yields of about 150,000 T cells and more than 80,000 unique TCRs, along with a median clonality of roughly 0.08. In the same patients, whole exome sequencing and RNA sequencing of pretreatment tumors were performed in addition to TCR sequencing. Pretreatment blood TCR-seq was available for about 30 patients, at least one posttreatment blood collection was obtained for 24 patients, and tumor TCR-seq was available for 24 patients. Durable clinical benefit meant progression-free survival longer than 6 months, and TCR features were also tested against progression-free and overall survival. Nine patients achieved durable clinical benefit and approximately 20 did not. An ECOG performance status of 0 or 1 was recorded for the patients, and 0 to 3 prior chemotherapy regimens had been received by the patients. Pretreatment tumor samples, along with matched peripheral blood collected serially before and after atezolizumab treatment, underwent TCR sequencing.

The time point label corresponds to: pretreatment peripheral blood. A cohort of about 30 patients with locally advanced or metastatic urothelial carcinoma, treated at Memorial Sloan Kettering on a trial protocol, was included. Peripheral blood mononuclear cells were collected from each patient pretreatment and during treatment, giving between 1 and 8 total time points per patient. The Qiagen DNeasy Blood extraction kit was used to purify genomic DNA from total PBMCs and tumor samples. PBMCs were collected pretreatment and during treatment and were isolated and stored as previously described. Overall study results and their limits: Improved progression-free and overall survival was found to be associated with pretreatment peripheral blood TCR clonality below the median. Small sample size (n ≈ 30) and many exploratory analyses mean the results are intended to be hypothesis-generating. Patients with durable benefit showed greater expansion of tumor-associated TCR clones in peripheral blood 3 weeks after starting treatment (n = 22, p = 0.022).

Sequencing used PBMCs, obtained around atezolizumab (anti-PD-L1) treatment. The TCR was taken from a man between 65 and 85 years old with urothelial cancer. This receptor chain uses TRBV19 and TRBJ1-1, and the D gene may be TRBD1, 6 bases matching. In nucleotide form, the sequence is TGTGCCAGTAGTCGAGCTCAGGGGATGAACACTGAAGCTTTCTTT. The encoded protein is CASSRAQGMNTEAFF.